This is a list of T cell receptor beta chains from one sample in a study of control samples from healthy donors and cancer patients. Here immunoSEQ multiplex PCR was the method, and the copy in TCRdb shows in-frame clones only, minus some. Among approximately 40,000 clones listed, 92% were seen once. Sequenced material: blood. All receptors come from a woman in her 50s in good health. The CDR3 runs from the conserved cysteine through the conserved F or W. D genes are given only for firm matches. Size is stated for part of the rows, as once, few or many counts, or as a class when the clone is expanded.

CDR3 protein | CDR3 DNA | clone size | J gene | D gene | CDR3 length | V gene
CASSGTGITVYGYTF | TGTGCCAGCAGCGGGACGGGCATAACTGTATATGGCTACACCTTC | - | TRBJ1-2 | - | 15 | TRBV2
CASTITNYGYTF | TGTGCCAGCACGATTACTAACTATGGCTACACCTTC | once | TRBJ1-2 | - | 12 | TRBV28
CASSPGGTGEREQFF | TGTGCCAGCTCACCCGGCGGGACAGGGGAGCGTGAGCAGTTCTTC | - | TRBJ2-1 | TRBD1 | 15 | TRBV18
CASSGQPWTQETQYF | TGTGCCAGCAGTGGCCAGCCCTGGACCCAAGAGACCCAGTACTTC | - | TRBJ2-5 | - | 15 | TRBV28
CASSFSLGEQYF | TGTGCCAGCAGTTTTTCTTTAGGAGAGCAGTACTTC | few | TRBJ2-7 | - | 12 | TRBV28
CASSPGVLGRSGNTIYF | TGTGCCAGCTCACCAGGGGTCCTGGGTCGATCTGGAAACACCATATATTTT | - | TRBJ1-3 | - | 17 | TRBV18
CASSVGGLEREAFF | TGTGCCAGCAGCGTAGGGGGTCTAGAACGTGAAGCTTTCTTT | - | TRBJ1-1 | - | 14 | TRBV9
CASSLVPLGALFF | TGTGCCAGCAGCTTAGTTCCCCTTGGTGCGCTGTTTTTT | - | TRBJ2-2 | - | 13 | TRBV7-2
CASSSGYSNQPQHF | TGTGCCAGCAGCTCAGGATATAGCAATCAGCCCCAGCATTTT | - | TRBJ1-5 | - | 14 | TRBV7-9
CASSTTGPGRINSPLHF | TGTGCCAGCAGCACAACAGGCCCAGGTCGTATCAATTCACCCCTCCACTTT | - | TRBJ1-6 | - | 17 | TRBV7-9
CASSIGVAGNQPQHF | TGTGCCAGTAGTATAGGGGTGGCAGGGAACCAGCCCCAGCATTTT | - | TRBJ1-5 | - | 15 | TRBV19
CATSGGGFAEAFF | TGTGCCACCAGTGGGGGGGGATTCGCTGAAGCTTTCTTT | - | TRBJ1-1 | - | 13 | TRBV24-1
CASSIVSGANVLTF | TGTGCCAGCAGCATAGTGTCTGGGGCCAACGTCCTGACTTTC | - | TRBJ2-6 | - | 14 | TRBV11-2
CASSAQGGGIHEQFF | TGTGCCAGCAGCGCCCAGGGCGGGGGGATCCATGAGCAGTTCTTC | - | TRBJ2-1 | TRBD2 | 15 | TRBV7-3
CASSLKWPSNQPQHF | TGTGCCAGCAGTTTAAAGTGGCCGAGCAATCAGCCCCAGCATTTT | - | TRBJ1-5 | - | 15 | TRBV27
CASSEPGGGSLSGNTIYF | TGTGCCAGCAGTGAACCTGGTGGGGGAAGTCTCTCTGGAAACACCATATATTTT | - | TRBJ1-3 | - | 18 | TRBV6-1
CASRLRTSGGVRPTDTQYF | TGTGCCTCACGGTTAAGGACTAGCGGGGGGGTCCGGCCGACAGATACGCAGTATTTT | - | TRBJ2-3 | TRBD2 | 19 | TRBV3-1/TRBV3-2